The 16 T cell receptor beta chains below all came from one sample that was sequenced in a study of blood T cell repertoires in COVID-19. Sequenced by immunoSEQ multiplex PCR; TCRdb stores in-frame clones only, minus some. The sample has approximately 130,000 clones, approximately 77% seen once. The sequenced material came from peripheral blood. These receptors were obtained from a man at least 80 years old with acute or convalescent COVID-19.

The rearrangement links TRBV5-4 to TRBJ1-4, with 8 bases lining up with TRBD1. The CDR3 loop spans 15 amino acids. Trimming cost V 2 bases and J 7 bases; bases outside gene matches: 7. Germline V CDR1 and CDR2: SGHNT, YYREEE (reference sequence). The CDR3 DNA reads TGTGCCAGCAGCTTAGGGCAGGGGGCGTCTGAAAAACTGTTTTTT. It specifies CASSLGQGASEKLFF.

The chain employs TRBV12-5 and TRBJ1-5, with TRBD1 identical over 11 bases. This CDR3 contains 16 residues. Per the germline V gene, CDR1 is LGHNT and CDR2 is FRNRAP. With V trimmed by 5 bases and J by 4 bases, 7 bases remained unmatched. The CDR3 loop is CASGPTGTGGNQPQHF. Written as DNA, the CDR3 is TGTGCTAGTGGTCCCACCGGGACAGGGGGTAATCAGCCCCAGCATTTT.

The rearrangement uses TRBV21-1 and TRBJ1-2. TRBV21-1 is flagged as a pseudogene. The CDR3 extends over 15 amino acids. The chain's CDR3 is CASSKGEGVPYGYTF. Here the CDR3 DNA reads TGTGCCAGCAGCAAAGGGGAGGGGGTTCCCTATGGCTACACCTTC.

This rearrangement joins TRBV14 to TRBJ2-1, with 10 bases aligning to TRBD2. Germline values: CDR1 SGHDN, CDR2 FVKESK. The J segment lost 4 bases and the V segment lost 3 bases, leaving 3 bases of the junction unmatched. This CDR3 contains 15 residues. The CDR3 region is CASSHERGGYNEQFF. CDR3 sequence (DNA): TGTGCCAGCAGCCATGAGCGGGGGGGTTACAATGAGCAGTTCTTC. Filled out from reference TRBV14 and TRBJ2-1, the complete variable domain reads EAGVTQFPSHSVIEKGQTVTLRCDPISGHDNLYWYRRVMGKEIKFLLHFVKESKQDESGMPNNRFLAERTGGTYSTLKVQPAELEDSGVYFCASSHERGGYNEQFFGPGTRLTVL.

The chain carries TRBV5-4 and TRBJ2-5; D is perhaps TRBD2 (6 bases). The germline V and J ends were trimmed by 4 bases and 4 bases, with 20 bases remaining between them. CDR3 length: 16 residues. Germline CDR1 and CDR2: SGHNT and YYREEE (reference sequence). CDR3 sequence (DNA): TGTGCCAGCAGCCTCGGGACTTCCCGGGTGGGAGAGACCCAGTACTTC. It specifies CASSLGTSRVGETQYF.

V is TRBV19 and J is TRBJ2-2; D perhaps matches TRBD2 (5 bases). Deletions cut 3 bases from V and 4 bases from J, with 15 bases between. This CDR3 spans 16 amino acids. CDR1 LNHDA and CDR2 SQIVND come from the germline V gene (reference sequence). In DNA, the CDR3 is TGTGCCAGTAGTATCATAGATGCTAGCAGCACCGGGGAGCTGTTTTTT. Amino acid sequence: CASSIIDASSTGELFF. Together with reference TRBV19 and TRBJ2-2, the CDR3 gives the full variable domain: DGGITQSPKYLFRKEGQNVTLSCEQNLNHDAMYWYRQDPGQGLRLIYYSQIVNDFQKGDIAEGYSVSREKKESFPLTVTSAQKNPTAFYLCASSIIDASSTGELFFGEGSRLTVL.

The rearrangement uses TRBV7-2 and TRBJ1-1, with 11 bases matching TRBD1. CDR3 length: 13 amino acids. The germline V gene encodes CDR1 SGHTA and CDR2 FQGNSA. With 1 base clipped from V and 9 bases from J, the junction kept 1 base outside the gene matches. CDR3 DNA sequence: TGTGCCAGCAGCTTAGAGGACAGGGGGCAAGCTTTCTTT. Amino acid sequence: CASSLEDRGQAFF.

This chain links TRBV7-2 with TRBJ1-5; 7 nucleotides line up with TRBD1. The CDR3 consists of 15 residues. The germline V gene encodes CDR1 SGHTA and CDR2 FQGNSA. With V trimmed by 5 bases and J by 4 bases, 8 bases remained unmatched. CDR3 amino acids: CASSLSAGGNQPQHF. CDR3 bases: TGTGCCAGCAGCCTCTCGGCAGGGGGGAATCAGCCCCAGCATTTT.

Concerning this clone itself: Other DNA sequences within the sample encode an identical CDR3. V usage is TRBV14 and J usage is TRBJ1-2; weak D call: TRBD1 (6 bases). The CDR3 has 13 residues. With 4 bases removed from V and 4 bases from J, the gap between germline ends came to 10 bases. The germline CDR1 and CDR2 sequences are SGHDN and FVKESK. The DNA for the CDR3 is TGTGCCAGCAGCCCAGGGGTTAGCTATGGCTACACCTTC. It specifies CASSPGVSYGYTF.

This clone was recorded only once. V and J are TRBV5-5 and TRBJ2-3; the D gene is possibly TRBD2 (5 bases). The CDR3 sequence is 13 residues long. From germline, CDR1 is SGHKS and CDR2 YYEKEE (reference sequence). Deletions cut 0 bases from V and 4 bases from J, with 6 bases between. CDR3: CASSLVGADTQYF. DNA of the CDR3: TGTGCCAGCAGCTTGGTCGGGGCAGATACGCAGTATTTT.

The CDR3 protein is CASSQSGLRTGELFF. The CDR3 DNA follows: TGCGCCAGCAGTCAATCCGGTCTGAGGACCGGGGAGCTGTTTTTT. The chain has TRBV23-1 and TRBJ2-2; D is uncertain. TRBV23-1 is reported as an ORF; its role is uncertain. Trimming removed 0 bases from V and 5 bases from J, with 10 bases in between. This CDR3 is 15 amino acids long.

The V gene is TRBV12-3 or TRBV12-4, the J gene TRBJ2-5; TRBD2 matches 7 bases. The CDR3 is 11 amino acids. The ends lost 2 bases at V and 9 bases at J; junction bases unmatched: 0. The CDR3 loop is CASSLRGAQYF. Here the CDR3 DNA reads TGTGCCAGCAGTTTACGGGGGGCCCAGTACTTC.

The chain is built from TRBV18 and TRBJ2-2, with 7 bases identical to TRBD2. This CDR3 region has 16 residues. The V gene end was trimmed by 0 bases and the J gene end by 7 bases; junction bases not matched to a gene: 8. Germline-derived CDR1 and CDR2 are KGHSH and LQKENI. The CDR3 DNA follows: TGTGCCAGCTCACCACCGAGCGGGGCCCAGGTCGGGGAGCTGTTTTTT. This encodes CASSPPSGAQVGELFF.

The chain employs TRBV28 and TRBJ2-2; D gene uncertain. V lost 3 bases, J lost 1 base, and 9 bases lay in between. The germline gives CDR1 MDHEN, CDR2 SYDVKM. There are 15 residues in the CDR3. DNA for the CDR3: TGTGCCAGCAGTTTGAGTTCCTTGAACACCGGGGAGCTGTTTTTT. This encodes CASSLSSLNTGELFF.

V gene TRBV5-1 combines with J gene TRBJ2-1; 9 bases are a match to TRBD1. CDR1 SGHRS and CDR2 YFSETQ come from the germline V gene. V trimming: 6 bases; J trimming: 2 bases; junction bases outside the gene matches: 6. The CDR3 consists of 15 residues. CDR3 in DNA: TGCGCCAGCACACAGACAGGGGGAACCTACAATGAGCAGTTCTTC. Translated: CASTQTGGTYNEQFF.

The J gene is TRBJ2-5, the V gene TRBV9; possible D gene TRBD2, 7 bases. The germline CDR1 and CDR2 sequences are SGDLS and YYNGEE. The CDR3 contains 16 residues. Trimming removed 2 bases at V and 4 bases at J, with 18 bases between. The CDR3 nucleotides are TGTGCCAGCAGCGTTGGGGGGGCAACCTTCGTAGAGACCCAGTACTTC. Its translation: CASSVGGATFVETQYF. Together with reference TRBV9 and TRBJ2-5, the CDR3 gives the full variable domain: DSGVTQTPKHLITATGQRVTLRCSPRSGDLSVYWYQQSLDQGLQFLIQYYNGEERAKGNILERFSAQQFPDLHSELNLSSLELGDSALYFCASSVGGATFVETQYFGPGTRLLVL.